A selection of T cell receptor beta chains follows, all from one sample in a study of PD-L1 blockade in urothelial cancer. The protocol was immunoSEQ multiplex PCR, while the TCRdb copy is restricted to in-frame clones and leaves out a portion. The data show some 80,000 clones, approximately 86% seen once. This specimen consisted of PBMCs, obtained around atezolizumab (anti-PD-L1) treatment. The receptors derive from a woman between 70 and 85 years old with urothelial cancer. Each CDR3 is given without its conserved first and last residue. The order of the fields is J gene, V gene, CDR3 protein.

>TRBJ2-7|TRBV11-2
ASSQTGYEQY
>TRBJ1-2|TRBV7-9
ASSLEDSYGYT
>TRBJ2-3|TRBV13
ASSSQASSRDTQY
>TRBJ2-3|TRBV27
ASSYGTARTDTQY
>TRBJ2-5|TRBV19
ASMSSQGWSQY
>TRBJ1-2|TRBV6-4
ASRRQVGNYGYT
>TRBJ2-2|TRBV7-3
ASSSHRDGELF
>TRBJ1-1|TRBV6-1
ASRLDRGNTEAF
>TRBJ1-2|TRBV6-5
ASKTTGGYGYT
>TRBJ1-1|TRBV7-2
ASSRQLYEAF
>TRBJ2-7|TRBV6-6
ASSWDRYEQY
>TRBJ2-7|TRBV5-1
ASNPTGGVSYEQY
>TRBJ2-2|TRBV10-3
AISEPPGTSTGELF
>TRBJ2-1|TRBV5-6
ASSLPGTGDNEQF
>TRBJ1-4|TRBV7-2
ASRFDQGAHEKLF
>TRBJ1-6|TRBV5-1
ASSLSPGNEWNSPLH
>TRBJ2-5|TRBV27
ASSFLPSGGGQETQY
>TRBJ2-7|TRBV30
AWSSGGSSGDYEQY
>TRBJ2-5|TRBV7-2
ASSLGSGQGRETQY
>TRBJ2-7|TRBV5-1
ASSSEALSYEQY
>TRBJ2-1|TRBV29-1
SVKGQASGIYSYNEQF
>TRBJ2-1|TRBV7-9
ASSEKGAHNEQF
>TRBJ2-7|TRBV7-8
ASSLIRGVGTNEQY
>TRBJ2-7|TRBV5-1
ASSSEPGLASYEQY
>TRBJ2-5|TRBV28
ASGGLAILYQETQY
>TRBJ2-7|TRBV7-2
ASSLGRSYEQY
>TRBJ1-1|TRBV28
ASSPRLGQGNTEAF
>TRBJ1-2|TRBV18
ASSPRDRAFGYT
>TRBJ2-1|TRBV7-2
ASSRTSGQYNEQF
>TRBJ1-2|TRBV5-1
ASSRQSGGSNYGYT
>TRBJ2-1|TRBV5-1
ASSLETSAFNEQF
>TRBJ1-5|TRBV7-9
ASSPHRVEQPQH
>TRBJ2-7|TRBV5-4
ASSLLDRAHEQY
>TRBJ2-7|TRBV29-1
SVIAGGSYEQY
>TRBJ2-1|TRBV6-5
ASSPYASSYNEQF
>TRBJ2-7|TRBV5-1
ASSKRTSGWPGEQY
>TRBJ2-5|TRBV7-8
ASSPHRGAQIQETQY
>TRBJ2-7|TRBV28
ASSLPQREGDEQY
>TRBJ2-3|TRBV7-2
ASRAPGLTTDTQY
>TRBJ1-2|TRBV5-4
ASSLQGVHGYT
>TRBJ2-3|TRBV2
ASSEITDTDTQY
>TRBJ2-5|TRBV15
ATSRDRNPYPQETQY
>TRBJ2-5|TRBV7-2
ASSTQGGETQY
>TRBJ1-3|TRBV7-2
ASTRTGSGNTIY
>TRBJ2-2|TRBV19
ASSISGGLF
>TRBJ2-7|TRBV7-6
ASSLGQANTYEQY